A selection of T cell receptor beta chains follows, all from one sample in a study of regulatory T cells in long-lasting Graves disease. TCRdb called the multiplex PCR reads again in MiXCR, with one record for every CDR3 protein. The table shows almost 350,000 distinct CDR3 sequences, with around 19% occurring only once. Sequencing used peripheral blood mononuclear cells (PBMCs), obtained when the disease was refractory, from a patient treated with antithyroid drugs. The receptors shown here come from a female donor with Graves disease. Both conserved end residues are part of each CDR3. The D gene is left open where the match is weak. Some rows mark clone size as missing; the rest say once, few, many or name a class of expanded clone.

d_gene,j_gene,v_gene,abundance,CDR3aa,CDR3nt
.,TRBJ2-7,TRBV29-1,few,CSVETKSGRRGYEQYF,TGCAGCGTTGAAACCAAGAGCGGTCGGAGGGGCTACGAGCAGTACTTC
.,TRBJ2-7,TRBV7-2,few,CVSSFRGGLMEQYF,TGTGTTAGCAGCTTTCGTGGAGGGTTAATGGAGCAGTACTTC
.,TRBJ2-5,TRBV11-2,many,CASSPLSGIGTQYF,TGTGCCAGCAGCCCATTGTCGGGGATAGGGACCCAGTACTTC
TRBD1,TRBJ2-7,TRBV7-9,few,CASSRTGRAQPTFEQYF,TGTGCCAGCAGCCGGACAGGGCGAGCGCAGCCTACGTTCGAGCAGTACTTC
TRBD1,TRBJ1-5,TRBV4-2,.,CASSRQGDRQPQHF,TGTGCCAGCAGCCGACAGGGTGATCGCCAGCCCCAGCATTTT
TRBD2,TRBJ2-3,TRBV13,few,CASSQSGGYATDTQYF,TGTGCCAGCAGCCAAAGCGGGGGATATGCCACAGATACGCAGTATTTT
.,TRBJ2-4,TRBV18,many,CASSPGRDNIQYF,TGTGCCAGCTCACCGGGCAGAGATAACATTCAGTACTTC
.,TRBJ1-4,TRBV7-2,few,CASSLVGDYGKLFF,TGTGCCAGCAGCTTAGTCGGGGATTATGGAAAACTGTTTTTT
TRBD1,TRBJ2-7,TRBV7-9,few,CASSLVGTGRSYEQYF,TGTGCCAGCAGCTTAGTCGGGACAGGGCGTTCTTACGAGCAGTACTTC
.,TRBJ2-7,TRBV2,.,CASSQGRTAIRLEQYF,TGTGCCAGCAGCCAAGGTCGGACAGCAATTCGGCTCGAGCAGTACTTC
.,TRBJ1-2,TRBV6-5,many,CASSFRRTATGYTF,TGTGCCAGCAGTTTCCGTAGGACAGCAACTGGCTACACCTTC
TRBD1,TRBJ2-7,TRBV20-1,.,CSAESGTGDYEQYF,TGCAGTGCTGAATCCGGGACAGGGGATTACGAGCAGTACTTC
TRBD1,TRBJ2-2,TRBV2,many,CASRSHRGNTGELFF,TGTGCCAGCAGGAGCCACAGGGGCAACACCGGGGAGCTGTTTTTT
.,TRBJ2-7,TRBV4-1,.,CASSHRGQEGRYEQYF,TGCGCCAGCAGCCACCGAGGACAGGAGGGGCGCTACGAGCAGTACTTC
TRBD1,TRBJ2-7,TRBV3-1,few,CASSQGVDRWVPYEQYF,TGTGCCAGCAGCCAAGGCGTGGACAGGTGGGTCCCCTACGAGCAGTACTTC
.,TRBJ1-1,TRBV14,.,CASSQERPGRWNTEAFF,TGTGCCAGCAGCCAGGAAAGACCCGGACGGTGGAACACTGAAGCTTTCTTT
.,TRBJ2-3,TRBV20-1,few,CSAADEGLVPDTQYF,TGCAGTGCCGCCGACGAGGGGCTCGTGCCAGATACGCAGTATTTT
TRBD1,TRBJ2-7,TRBV7-9,few,CASSPGQGNRYEQYF,TGTGCCAGCAGCCCGGGACAGGGTAATCGGTACGAGCAGTACTTC
.,TRBJ2-7,TRBV4-3,.,CASSQERGASYEQYF,TGCGCCAGCAGCCAAGAAAGGGGAGCGTCCTACGAGCAGTACTTC
TRBD1,TRBJ1-5,TRBV29-1,.,CSVGDRASNQPQHF,TGCAGCGTGGGGGACAGGGCAAGCAATCAGCCCCAGCATTTT
.,TRBJ2-5,TRBV12-3/TRBV12-4,many,CASSWGQAETQYF,TGTGCCAGCAGTTGGGGGCAGGCGGAGACCCAGTACTTC
TRBD2,TRBJ2-7,TRBV6-9,few,CASSYGPSGEQYF,TGTGCCAGCAGTTACGGCCCTAGCGGCGAGCAGTACTTC
.,TRBJ1-2,TRBV12-3/TRBV12-4,few,CASSRQIYGYTF,TGTGCCAGCAGTAGACAGATTTATGGCTACACCTTC
.,TRBJ2-2,TRBV12-3/TRBV12-4,few,CASSSASGDNTGELFF,TGTGCCAGCAGTTCCGCCAGCGGAGACAACACCGGGGAGCTGTTTTTT
.,TRBJ2-7,TRBV5-1,many,CASSLGAGAEQYF,TGCGCCAGCAGCTTGGGAGCAGGGGCCGAGCAGTACTTC
TRBD1,TRBJ2-7,TRBV7-2,many,CASSLRDREHEQYF,TGTGCCAGCAGCTTACGGGACAGGGAACACGAGCAGTACTTC
.,TRBJ2-3,TRBV6-1,.,CASSEDGLLTDTQYF,TGTGCCAGCAGTGAAGACGGACTGCTCACAGATACGCAGTATTTT
.,TRBJ1-5,TRBV29-1,.,CSVVSGNNQPQHF,TGCAGCGTTGTGTCAGGGAACAATCAGCCCCAGCATTTT
.,TRBJ1-3,TRBV6-1,few,CASGEGGRNTIYF,TGTGCCAGCGGAGAGGGGGGTAGGAACACCATATATTTT